The next 21 T cell receptor beta chains were all read from a single sample in a study of T cell repertoires in cytomegalovirus infection. No antigens are known for them. Via MiXCR, TCRdb re-called the reads, giving one row per CDR3 protein. The sample shows 450,000 to 650,000 distinct CDR3 sequences, about 39% of them seen only once. The source material was cultured PBMCs, sampled from culture after CMV antigen stimulation. The source of these receptors is a human donor in good health (CMV status not recorded). Some clones in this sample may be carry-over from other donors' samples.

This clonotype turned up a few times. CDR3 coding DNA: TGTGCCAGCAGCTTGGGCACAAAAGCTTTCTTT. This gives the protein CASSLGTKAFF. This chain links TRBV7-2 with TRBJ1-1; D unclear. The V end lost 3 bases, the J end lost 9 bases, and 8 bases lay between the germline ends. Per germline, CDR1 SGHTA and CDR2 FQGNSA. This CDR3 is built from 11 residues.

The gene calls are TRBV5-1 and TRBJ2-7; 7 bases are shared with TRBD1. Germline CDR1 SGHRS, CDR2 YFSETQ. The V and J ends lost 6 bases and 0 bases, in that order; junction bases with no gene match: 3. The CDR3 sequence is 13 residues long. The CDR3 DNA is TGCGCCAGCAACCGGGACAGCTCCTACGAGCAGTACTTC. Its protein is CASNRDSSYEQYF.

V usage is TRBV20-1 and J usage is TRBJ2-3; 9 nucleotides line up with TRBD1. This CDR3 region has 14 residues. The V and J ends lost 3 bases and 3 bases, in that order; junction bases with no gene match: 4. The germline V gene encodes CDR1 DFQATT and CDR2 SNEGSKA (reference sequence). The CDR3 coding sequence is TGCAGTGCTAGCCGGGACAGGGATACAGATACGCAGTATTTT. Translated, it gives CSASRDRDTDTQYF.

This clonotype came up a few times. V usage is TRBV23-1 and J usage is TRBJ2-5; 8 bases match TRBD1. TRBV23-1 falls under the ORF class, with uncertain function. This CDR3 spans 15 amino acids. Trimming cost V 4 bases and J 2 bases; bases outside gene matches: 6. The CDR3 DNA is TGCGCCAGCAGTCCGCTGCGGACAGGGCAAGAGACCCAGTACTTC. Its protein is CASSPLRTGQETQYF.

Turning to this clonotype: One end of the junction is discordant with germline, which a read error may explain. The rearrangement links TRBV11-2 to TRBJ2-3; TRBD2 is a possible D gene (5 bases). Per the germline V gene, CDR1 is SGHAT and CDR2 is FQNNGV. The CDR3 runs to 16 residues. The CDR3 nucleotides read TGTGCCAGCAGAAGACCGGGAATTCGAGTCACATATACGCAGTATTTT. This gives the protein CASRRPGIRVTYTQYF.

V gene TRBV6-5 combines with J gene TRBJ2-3; possible D gene TRBD1, 5 bases. This CDR3 comprises 15 residues. CDR1 is MNHEY and CDR2 is SVGAGI in the germline V gene. The V end lost 4 bases, the J end lost 6 bases, and 17 bases lay between the germline ends. CDR3 in amino acids: CASSLRTIEADTQYF. The CDR3 DNA is TGTGCCAGCAGTTTACGGACAATAGAGGCGGATACGCAGTATTTT.

This chain links TRBV18 with TRBJ1-5, with 7 positions matching TRBD1. Germline CDR1 and CDR2: KGHSH and LQKENI. This CDR3 comprises 14 residues. Unmatched junction bases numbered 10, after V lost 1 base and J lost 13 bases. The CDR3 sequence is CASSPRQGEGGQHF. The CDR3 region has the DNA TGTGCCAGCTCACCACGGCAGGGGGAGGGTGGTCAGCATTTT.

This clonotype has just a few counts. The V and J genes are TRBV7-6 and TRBJ1-1; D is perhaps TRBD1 (5 bases). Germline V gives CDR1 SGHVS, CDR2 FNYEAQ. The CDR3 totals 15 residues. V was cut by 1 base and J by 5 bases, with 14 bases left in between. CDR3 in amino acids: CASSLVGGILTEAFF. CDR3 in DNA: TGTGCCAGCAGCTTAGTTGGGGGGATTTTAACTGAAGCTTTCTTT.

V gene TRBV27 combines with J gene TRBJ2-2; 10 bases are shared with TRBD2. V lost 1 base and J lost 5; bases outside the gene matches: 7. The germline gives CDR1 MNHEY, CDR2 SMNVEV (reference sequence). The CDR3 totals 17 residues. The CDR3 DNA follows: TGTGCCAGCAGTTTATTTGGCCTAGCGGGAGTTACCGGGGAGCTGTTTTTT. Its protein is CASSLFGLAGVTGELFF.

The chain links TRBV7-2 to TRBJ1-4; D is unresolved. This CDR3 is built from 15 residues. The V end was cut by 5 bases, the J end by 8 bases, with 18 bases between. Germline assignment: CDR1 SGHTA and CDR2 FQGNSA. CDR3: CASSNTPAGMEKLFF. CDR3 in DNA: TGTGCCAGCAGCAACACACCCGCGGGAATGGAAAAACTGTTTTTT.

V usage is TRBV11-2 and J usage is TRBJ2-3; D call uncertain. V lost 0 bases, J lost 3 bases, and 7 bases lay in between. This CDR3 has 14 residues. Germline V gene data show CDR1 as SGHAT and CDR2 as FQNNGV. CDR3 residues: CASSLDGVTDTQYF. CDR3 sequence (DNA): TGTGCCAGCAGCTTAGATGGTGTGACAGATACGCAGTATTTT.

This chain uses TRBV7-2 with TRBJ2-7, with TRBD1 matching 9 bases. The CDR3 length is 14 residues. CDR1 is SGHTA, CDR2 FQGNSA, per germline. V shed 5 bases, J shed 5 bases, and the junction held 7 bases outside the gene matches. Here the CDR3 reads CASSGDRVRNEQYF. In DNA, the CDR3 is TGTGCCAGCAGCGGGGACAGGGTAAGGAACGAGCAGTACTTC.

A few counts support this clonotype. The V gene is TRBV12-3 or TRBV12-4, the J gene TRBJ1-1; 7 bases are shared with TRBD1. CDR3 length equals 13 residues. Losses at the gene ends were 5 bases for V and 4 bases for J; bases not matched to a gene: 4. In DNA form, the CDR3 reads TGTGCCAGCAGTCAGACAGGGTTCACTGAAGCTTTCTTT. Translating it yields CASSQTGFTEAFF.

The chain combines TRBV7-2 with TRBJ2-4; the match to TRBD2 covers 13 bases. Germline trimming cut 2 bases from V and 6 bases from J; bases unmatched to any gene: 1. Germline V gives CDR1 SGHTA, CDR2 FQGNSA. CDR3 size: 15 residues. Here the CDR3 DNA reads TGTGCCAGCAGCTTAACTAGCGGGGGGGGAAACATTCAGTACTTC. Translated: CASSLTSGGGNIQYF. The full variable domain, its missing parts supplied by reference TRBV7-2 and TRBJ2-4, is GAGVSQSPSNKVTEKGKDVELRCDPISGHTALYWYRQSLGQGLEFLIYFQGNSAPDKSGLPSDRFSAERTGGSVSTLTIQRTQQEDSAVYLCASSLTSGGGNIQYFGAGTRLSVL.

V usage is TRBV20-1 and J usage is TRBJ2-4, with D hard to call. CDR1 and CDR2 from the germline V gene are DFQATT and SNEGSKA (reference sequence). This CDR3 is 15 amino acids long. Trimming stripped 3 bases from V and 6 bases from J, with 18 bases between. The CDR3 DNA is TGCAGTGCTAGCCGCCCCCGGGCCAGTGGAAACATTCAGTACTTC. Residues: CSASRPRASGNIQYF.

About this clonotype itself: Its ends do not fully match the called genes, so a read error is possible. This sequence joins TRBV20-1 and TRBJ1-5; D might be TRBD1 (6 bases). CDR1 is DFQATT, CDR2 SNEGSKA, per germline (reference sequence). The CDR3 is made up of 13 amino acids. In nucleotides, the CDR3 is TGCAGTGCCGGCAGGGGCCTCAATGAGCCCCAGCATTTT. Amino acids: CSAGRGLNEPQHF.

This clonotype showed up just a few times. The chain employs TRBV20-1 and TRBJ2-3; tentatively, D is TRBD2 (5 bases). Germline CDR1 is DFQATT and CDR2 is SNEGSKA (reference sequence). V lost 3 bases and J 2 bases, leaving 12 bases between the germline ends. This CDR3 region has 14 residues. The chain's CDR3 is CSARFRGLTDTQYF. The CDR3 DNA reads TGCAGTGCTAGGTTCCGCGGACTCACAGATACGCAGTATTTT.

This chain connects TRBV7-9 to TRBJ2-5, with TRBD2 matching 8 bases. The CDR3 is made up of 17 amino acids. Looked up from germline, CDR1 is SEHNR and CDR2 is FQNEAQ (reference sequence). Germline trimming cut 7 bases from V and 3 bases from J; bases unmatched to any gene: 16. CDR3: CASNFSGSGVRKETQYF. The CDR3 DNA reads as TGTGCCAGCAACTTTTCGGGTAGCGGGGTTCGGAAAGAGACCCAGTACTTC.

The DNA of the CDR3 is TGTGCCAGCAGCTTGCCGCAGGGCCAAGAGACCCAGTACTTC. This codes for CASSLPQGQETQYF. This chain joins TRBV5-4 and TRBJ2-5; a weak D match, TRBD1 (5 bases). This CDR3 comprises 14 residues. Germline-derived CDR1 and CDR2 are SGHNT and YYREEE (reference sequence). Trimming took off 1 base at V and 1 base at J, with 8 bases between the two ends.

This chain uses TRBV5-5 with TRBJ1-2; D is uncertain. The CDR3 length is 16 residues. Trimming removed 5 bases from V and 3 bases from J, with 20 bases in between. Germline V lookup: CDR1 SGHKS, CDR2 YYEKEE (reference sequence). The CDR3 DNA reads TGTGCCAGCAGACTTATCCGGGCAGGCTATTACTATGGCTACACCTTC. It codes for CASRLIRAGYYYGYTF.

J is TRBJ2-3 and V is TRBV5-4, with D perhaps matching TRBD2 (5 bases). V lost 3 bases and J 5 bases, leaving 13 bases between the germline ends. This CDR3 is built from 14 residues. Germline assignment: CDR1 SGHNT and CDR2 YYREEE (reference sequence). In nucleotides, the CDR3 is TGTGCCAGCAGCTCGGCGGAGGCCAGAGATACGCAGTATTTT. It specifies CASSSAEARDTQYF.